This T cell receptor beta chain was identified during a study of OX40 agonist ivuxolimab in advanced cancers. General study results and limits: Researchers did not determine the expanded peripheral T cells' antigen specificity. On average, a greater number of expanded clones characterised CD8+ T cells relative to CD4+.

This clone was seen just once. Its antigen is still unknown. Generated by immunoSEQ multiplex PCR, the TCRdb table keeps only in-frame clones and is missing some. This sample has 65,000 to 95,000 clones, with 89% found just once. The CDR3 runs to 14 residues. CDR1 and CDR2 (germline): MNHEY, SVGAGI. V shed 6 bases and J 11 bases; nucleotides not matched to a gene: 11. The chain employs TRBV6-5 and TRBJ2-5, with TRBD2 matching 11 bases. The sequenced sample was CD4+ or CD8+ T cells sorted from blood, obtained in a trial of the OX40 agonist ivuxolimab. This sequence was found in an adult with an advanced solid tumor such as melanoma, head and neck, liver or kidney cancer. This CDR3 reads CASSVLAGAQEQYF. CDR3 DNA: TGTGCCAGCAGCGTACTAGCGGGGGCTCAGGAGCAGTACTTC.